The 6 T cell receptor beta chains below all came from one sample that was sequenced in a study of T cell repertoires in cytomegalovirus infection. TCRdb itself ran the reads through MiXCR, one entry per CDR3 protein. The table includes around 320,000 distinct CDR3 sequences, approximately 9.5% detected once. The source material was PBMCs. The source of these receptors is a human donor in good health (CMV status not recorded). Some clones in this sample may be carry-over from other donors' samples.

This clonotype showed up many times. The V call is TRBV7-9, the J call TRBJ1-2; TRBD1 is a possible D gene (5 bases). There are 14 residues in the CDR3. Germline CDR1 SEHNR, CDR2 FQNEAQ (reference sequence). Trimming left V 5 bases short and J 9 bases short, with 19 bases between. CDR3 sequence reads: CASSPGGGYDSYTF. The CDR3, as DNA: TGTGCCAGCAGCCCCGGGGGGGGGTATGATAGCTACACCTTC.

This clonotype was detected many times. The V gene is TRBV7-9, the J gene TRBJ2-7, with 7 bases aligning to TRBD1. This CDR3 is 12 amino acids long. CDR1 is SEHNR and CDR2 is FQNEAQ in the germline V gene (reference sequence). With V trimmed by 8 bases and J by 6 bases, 7 bases remained unmatched. The CDR3 nucleotides read TGTGCCAGCGCCCTGACAGGGATCGAGCAGTACTTC. It yields the protein CASALTGIEQYF.

This clonotype was counted at least ten times. The DNA for the CDR3 is TGTGCCAGCAGTTCTCACACGAAAGGGGCCGATAATTCACCCCTCCACTTT. It encodes CASSSHTKGADNSPLHF. The chain joins TRBV28 to TRBJ1-6; D might be TRBD1 (5 bases). The CDR3 is 17 residues long. Looked up from germline, CDR1 is MDHEN and CDR2 is SYDVKM. Trimming took 4 bases from V and 5 from J, leaving 18 bases between them.

This clonotype showed up just a few times. The chain is built from TRBV7-9 and TRBJ2-5, with D possibly matching TRBD1 (6 bases). This CDR3 has 13 amino acids. CDR1 is SEHNR, CDR2 FQNEAQ, per germline (reference sequence). Trimming left V 7 bases short and J 4 bases short, with 13 bases between. The CDR3 reads CASTRDISETQYF. The CDR3 nucleotides are TGTGCCAGCACTAGGGACATATCAGAGACCCAGTACTTC.

The chain joins TRBV19 to TRBJ1-2, with TRBD1 matching 10 bases. This CDR3 has 15 amino acids. Germline CDR1 LNHDA, CDR2 SQIVND (reference sequence). Trimming at V came to 3 bases and at J to 6 bases, leaving 7 bases not matched to a gene. This chain's CDR3 is CASSINRDRGHGYTF. In nucleotides, the CDR3 is TGTGCCAGTAGTATTAACCGGGACAGGGGTCATGGCTACACCTTC.

The rearrangement joins TRBV18 to TRBJ1-5; D unresolved. V lost 8 bases, J lost 4 bases, and 15 bases lay in between. CDR3 length: 14 residues. Germline loops: CDR1 KGHSH, CDR2 LQKENI. This chain's CDR3 is CASTGRWGNQPQHF. The CDR3 DNA sequence: TGTGCCAGCACCGGTCGGTGGGGAAATCAGCCCCAGCATTTT.